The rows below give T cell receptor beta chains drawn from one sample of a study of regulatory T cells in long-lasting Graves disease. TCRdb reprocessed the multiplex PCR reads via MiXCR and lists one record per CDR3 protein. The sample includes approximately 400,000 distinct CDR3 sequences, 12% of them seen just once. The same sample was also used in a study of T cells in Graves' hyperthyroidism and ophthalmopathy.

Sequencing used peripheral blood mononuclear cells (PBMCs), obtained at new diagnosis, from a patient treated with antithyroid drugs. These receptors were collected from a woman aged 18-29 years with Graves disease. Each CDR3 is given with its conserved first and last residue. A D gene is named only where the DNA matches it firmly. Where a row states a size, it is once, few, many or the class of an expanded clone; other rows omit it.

cdr3_nt: TGTGCCAGCAGCTACCACCCTGGACAGGGACTGGATGAGCAGTTCTTC
cdr3_aa: CASSYHPGQGLDEQFF
clone_size: many
v_call: TRBV7-8
d_call: TRBD1
j_call: TRBJ2-1

cdr3_nt: TGTGCCAGCAGCTTGAATCAGAACACTGAAGCTTTCTTT
cdr3_aa: CASSLNQNTEAFF
clone_size: many
v_call: TRBV5-5
d_call: -
j_call: TRBJ1-1

cdr3_nt: TGTGCCAGCAGCCCAGAGGAGGGTAGCGCTATAGGGGACATTCAGTACTTC
cdr3_aa: CASSPEEGSAIGDIQYF
clone_size: many
v_call: TRBV7-8
d_call: -
j_call: TRBJ2-4

cdr3_nt: TGTGCCAGCAGTTTATTAGGCGGCTACAATGAGCAGTTCTTC
cdr3_aa: CASSLLGGYNEQFF
clone_size: many
v_call: TRBV28
d_call: -
j_call: TRBJ2-1

cdr3_nt: TGTGCCATCAGTGAGTTGGGACACCCAGACAATGAGCAGTTCTTC
cdr3_aa: CAISELGHPDNEQFF
clone_size: few
v_call: TRBV10-3
d_call: -
j_call: TRBJ2-1

cdr3_nt: TGTGCCAGCAGTATACCCAGAGCGTTCATGAACACTGAAGCTTTCTTT
cdr3_aa: CASSIPRAFMNTEAFF
clone_size: -
v_call: TRBV12-3/TRBV12-4
d_call: -
j_call: TRBJ1-1

cdr3_nt: TGTGCCAGCAGCTTAACGGGGACAGCTATTTCACCCCTCCACTTT
cdr3_aa: CASSLTGTAISPLHF
clone_size: many
v_call: TRBV7-2
d_call: TRBD1
j_call: TRBJ1-6

cdr3_nt: TGTGCCAGCAGCTACGGGACTAGCGGGGGGGCCTACTACAATGAGCAGTTCTTC
cdr3_aa: CASSYGTSGGAYYNEQFF
clone_size: many
v_call: TRBV14
d_call: TRBD2
j_call: TRBJ2-1

cdr3_nt: TGTGCCACCAGTGAGGGACTAGCGGGCAACTTTCAAGAGACCCAGTACTTC
cdr3_aa: CATSEGLAGNFQETQYF
clone_size: many
v_call: TRBV24-1
d_call: TRBD2
j_call: TRBJ2-5

cdr3_nt: TGTGCCAGCAACAGGGGTGATTCACCCCTCCACTTT
cdr3_aa: CASNRGDSPLHF
clone_size: many
v_call: TRBV28
d_call: TRBD1
j_call: TRBJ1-6

cdr3_nt: TGCAGTGGGAGGCTAGCGGTTTCCTACAATGAGCAGTTCTTC
cdr3_aa: CSGRLAVSYNEQFF
clone_size: many
v_call: TRBV20-1
d_call: TRBD2
j_call: TRBJ2-1

cdr3_nt: TGTGCCAGCAGCTCCCGGGGGGGGGCCGGGGGATGGGAAAAACTGTTTTTT
cdr3_aa: CASSSRGGAGGWEKLFF
clone_size: -
v_call: TRBV7-8
d_call: -
j_call: TRBJ1-4

cdr3_nt: TGTGCCAGCAGCAGCCTCGCAGACCTAAATTCACCCCTCCACTTT
cdr3_aa: CASSSLADLNSPLHF
clone_size: many
v_call: TRBV11-1
d_call: -
j_call: TRBJ1-6

cdr3_nt: TGTGCCAGCAGTTCGGGGACTAGCGGGGGAAAAGGGTTCTTC
cdr3_aa: CASSSGTSGGKGFF
clone_size: few
v_call: TRBV11-2
d_call: TRBD2
j_call: TRBJ2-1

cdr3_nt: TGTGCCAGCAGTGAAGGGGGACAGGGCAATGAGCAGTTCTTC
cdr3_aa: CASSEGGQGNEQFF
clone_size: many
v_call: TRBV2
d_call: TRBD1
j_call: TRBJ2-1

cdr3_nt: TGTGCTAGTGGTGCCAACCCAGGGGGCACTGAAGCTTTCTTT
cdr3_aa: CASGANPGGTEAFF
clone_size: many
v_call: TRBV12-5
d_call: TRBD1
j_call: TRBJ1-1

cdr3_nt: TGCAGTGCGGGGTGGGGAAGCGTGGCAGATACGCAGTATTTT
cdr3_aa: CSAGWGSVADTQYF
clone_size: -
v_call: TRBV20-1
d_call: -
j_call: TRBJ2-3

cdr3_nt: TGTGCCAGCCCCCGGGCAGGGGGCGTCACAGATACGCAGTATTTT
cdr3_aa: CASPRAGGVTDTQYF
clone_size: many
v_call: TRBV2
d_call: TRBD1
j_call: TRBJ2-3

cdr3_nt: TGCGCCAGCAGCCAAACGGGACACCAAGAGACCCAGTACTTC
cdr3_aa: CASSQTGHQETQYF
clone_size: -
v_call: TRBV4-1
d_call: -
j_call: TRBJ2-5

cdr3_nt: TGTGCCAGCAGCGTAATGGGAGCAACTAATGAAAAACTGTTTTTT
cdr3_aa: CASSVMGATNEKLFF
clone_size: many
v_call: TRBV9
d_call: -
j_call: TRBJ1-4

cdr3_nt: TGTGCCAGCTCACCGTCCCAGGGGGAGACCCAGTACTTC
cdr3_aa: CASSPSQGETQYF
clone_size: many
v_call: TRBV18
d_call: -
j_call: TRBJ2-5

cdr3_nt: TGTGCCAGCAGTTTATCCATTTGGTCTGGAAACACCATATATTTT
cdr3_aa: CASSLSIWSGNTIYF
clone_size: many
v_call: TRBV28
d_call: -
j_call: TRBJ1-3

cdr3_nt: TGTGCCACCTCCAGGGGGGGGACCGATTACAATGAGCAGTTCTTC
cdr3_aa: CATSRGGTDYNEQFF
clone_size: few
v_call: TRBV24-1
d_call: -
j_call: TRBJ2-1

cdr3_nt: TGCGCCAGCAGCCAGGTAGCGGGGGGGCAGCAAGAGACCCAGTACTTC
cdr3_aa: CASSQVAGGQQETQYF
clone_size: many
v_call: TRBV4-1
d_call: TRBD2
j_call: TRBJ2-5

cdr3_nt: TGTGCCAGCAGCCGGGGACAGGGGGTTCCCTCCCGAGAGACCCAGTACTTC
cdr3_aa: CASSRGQGVPSRETQYF
clone_size: -
v_call: TRBV11-3
d_call: TRBD1
j_call: TRBJ2-5

cdr3_nt: TGCAGTGCTTTGTCGGTTAGTGAGATAGAGACCCAGTACTTC
cdr3_aa: CSALSVSEIETQYF
clone_size: many
v_call: TRBV20-1
d_call: -
j_call: TRBJ2-5

cdr3_nt: TGTGCCAGCAGTCTCCTGCGGGGGACAGGGGCGTTTCATACGCAGTATTTT
cdr3_aa: CASSLLRGTGAFHTQYF
clone_size: many
v_call: TRBV6-1
d_call: TRBD1
j_call: TRBJ2-3

cdr3_nt: TGTGCCAGCAGACCTTCGAACACCGGGGAGCTGTTTTTT
cdr3_aa: CASRPSNTGELFF
clone_size: many
v_call: TRBV6-1
d_call: -
j_call: TRBJ2-2

cdr3_nt: TGTGCCACCAGTCCTGAGCAGGGGGCCGGGGAGCTGTTTTTT
cdr3_aa: CATSPEQGAGELFF
clone_size: few
v_call: TRBV24-1
d_call: TRBD1
j_call: TRBJ2-2

cdr3_nt: TGTGCCAGCAGTTTAACCCCCAGTCCCGGAAACACCATATATTTT
cdr3_aa: CASSLTPSPGNTIYF
clone_size: few
v_call: TRBV12-3/TRBV12-4
d_call: -
j_call: TRBJ1-3

cdr3_nt: TGTGCCAGCAGTAGGGGCAACTCCTACGAGCAGTACTTC
cdr3_aa: CASSRGNSYEQYF
clone_size: many
v_call: TRBV11-3
d_call: -
j_call: TRBJ2-7

cdr3_nt: TGTGCCAGCAGCTTAGCACTTCCTCAAGAGACCCAGTACTTC
cdr3_aa: CASSLALPQETQYF
clone_size: few
v_call: TRBV13
d_call: -
j_call: TRBJ2-5

cdr3_nt: TGTGCCAGCAGCTTAGCGGTGGGGGGGCCGAACACCGGGGAGCTGTTTTTT
cdr3_aa: CASSLAVGGPNTGELFF
clone_size: many
v_call: TRBV7-6
d_call: -
j_call: TRBJ2-2

cdr3_nt: TGCGCCAGCAGCCAAGCGATTGACAGGGGAATCTCTGGAAACACCATATATTTT
cdr3_aa: CASSQAIDRGISGNTIYF
clone_size: -
v_call: TRBV4-3
d_call: TRBD1
j_call: TRBJ1-3

cdr3_nt: TGTGCCAGCAGCCAAGGGACAGTCTCCTACGAGCAGTACTTC
cdr3_aa: CASSQGTVSYEQYF
clone_size: -
v_call: TRBV7-9
d_call: TRBD1
j_call: TRBJ2-7

cdr3_nt: TGTGCCAGCAGCCAACCGGGAGTGAAAGATACGCAGTATTTT
cdr3_aa: CASSQPGVKDTQYF
clone_size: many
v_call: TRBV4-2
d_call: -
j_call: TRBJ2-3

cdr3_nt: TGCGCCAGCAGTGCCGGGACTAGCGGTATTGGCGCCGACGATGAGCAGTTCTTC
cdr3_aa: CASSAGTSGIGADDEQFF
clone_size: many
v_call: TRBV10-1
d_call: TRBD2
j_call: TRBJ2-1

cdr3_nt: TGTGCCAGCAGCGCCAATTACTACAATGAGCAGTTCTTC
cdr3_aa: CASSANYYNEQFF
clone_size: many
v_call: TRBV3-1
d_call: -
j_call: TRBJ2-1

cdr3_nt: TGCGCCAGCAGCCAAGGGCCAGGGCCTGACGATGGCTACACCTTC
cdr3_aa: CASSQGPGPDDGYTF
clone_size: -
v_call: TRBV4-3
d_call: -
j_call: TRBJ1-2

cdr3_nt: TGTGCCAGCAGCTTAGATCGGGCGAGCTCCTACAATGAGCAGTTCTTC
cdr3_aa: CASSLDRASSYNEQFF
clone_size: many
v_call: TRBV11-1
d_call: -
j_call: TRBJ2-1

cdr3_nt: TGTGCCAGCAGCTTTGCGGCAGGACAGTTCTTC
cdr3_aa: CASSFAAGQFF
clone_size: many
v_call: TRBV11-2
d_call: -
j_call: TRBJ2-1

cdr3_nt: TGCAGCGTTGAAGTCAGGTCGGGCCATGGGCAGTATTTT
cdr3_aa: CSVEVRSGHGQYF
clone_size: few
v_call: TRBV29-1
d_call: -
j_call: TRBJ2-3

cdr3_nt: TGTGCCACCAGTCCCTCGGGGGGCAGGGACTCCTACAATGAGCAGTTCTTC
cdr3_aa: CATSPSGGRDSYNEQFF
clone_size: -
v_call: TRBV24-1
d_call: -
j_call: TRBJ2-1

cdr3_nt: TGTGCCAGCAGACAGGGGTATAACACCGGGGAGCTGTTTTTT
cdr3_aa: CASRQGYNTGELFF
clone_size: -
v_call: TRBV19
d_call: TRBD1
j_call: TRBJ2-2

cdr3_nt: TGTGCCAGCAGCCCGGGGGGGCAGTATGATCAGCCCCAGCATTTT
cdr3_aa: CASSPGGQYDQPQHF
clone_size: many
v_call: TRBV7-2
d_call: -
j_call: TRBJ1-5

cdr3_nt: TGTGCCAGCATAGAGGACAACAACTATGGCTACACCTTC
cdr3_aa: CASIEDNNYGYTF
clone_size: many
v_call: TRBV2
d_call: -
j_call: TRBJ1-2

cdr3_nt: TGCGCCAGCAGCCAAGAAGGACTTTCCTACGAGCAGTACTTC
cdr3_aa: CASSQEGLSYEQYF
clone_size: many
v_call: TRBV4-1
d_call: -
j_call: TRBJ2-7

cdr3_nt: TGCGCCAGCAGCCAAGACCTTGACAGGGGAGAGACCCAGTACTTC
cdr3_aa: CASSQDLDRGETQYF
clone_size: -
v_call: TRBV4-3
d_call: TRBD1
j_call: TRBJ2-5

cdr3_nt: TGTGCCAGCTCACTGGCGAGGAGCTCCTACGAGCAGTACTTC
cdr3_aa: CASSLARSSYEQYF
clone_size: many
v_call: TRBV18
d_call: -
j_call: TRBJ2-7

cdr3_nt: TGTGCCAGCAGCGGCCGGCGACCTTATGGCACCGGGGAGCTGTTTTTT
cdr3_aa: CASSGRRPYGTGELFF
clone_size: -
v_call: TRBV7-2
d_call: -
j_call: TRBJ2-2

cdr3_nt: TGCAGTGCTCCGGGACTAGCGGGAAGGGATACGCAGTATTTT
cdr3_aa: CSAPGLAGRDTQYF
clone_size: many
v_call: TRBV20-1
d_call: TRBD2
j_call: TRBJ2-3

cdr3_nt: TGTGCCAGCAGTTACTGGGGCGTCACCGGGGAGCTGTTTTTT
cdr3_aa: CASSYWGVTGELFF
clone_size: -
v_call: TRBV6-4
d_call: -
j_call: TRBJ2-2

cdr3_nt: TGTGCCAGCAGCCAAACACCCCCCGCCAGAGCCAAAAACATTCAGTACTTC
cdr3_aa: CASSQTPPARAKNIQYF
clone_size: many
v_call: TRBV7-3
d_call: -
j_call: TRBJ2-4

cdr3_nt: TGTGCCAGCAGTTTGTCAGCCACTGAAGCTTTCTTT
cdr3_aa: CASSLSATEAFF
clone_size: -
v_call: TRBV6-2/TRBV6-3
d_call: -
j_call: TRBJ1-1

cdr3_nt: TGCGCCAGCAGCCAAGCCGAGGGAGGGTTTAACTATGGCTACACCTTC
cdr3_aa: CASSQAEGGFNYGYTF
clone_size: few
v_call: TRBV4-1
d_call: -
j_call: TRBJ1-2